The entry below gives a single TCR beta chain sequence along with its context. Antigen specificity is unknown. Clones were read by immunoSEQ multiplex PCR, and TCRdb kept only the in-frame ones, dropping some. The sample yields around 91,000 clones, approximately 90% seen once. The germline V gene has CDR1 MNHEY and CDR2 SVGAGI. V lost 8 bases and J 8 bases, leaving 18 bases between the germline ends. CDR3 size: 13 residues. This entry comes from a study of T cells in localized non-small cell lung cancer. Study-wide points: Because researchers sequenced only one region of the tumor, heterogeneity is still possible. Detection in adjacent lung was observed for a median 57 of the top 100 tumor clones. Uninvolved adjacent lung had higher T cell clonality than tumor and all other tissues.

The sequence was obtained from a man between 40 and 69 years old with stage I squamous cell lung carcinoma. The specimen comprised peripheral blood, sampled before any cancer treatment. The V and J genes are TRBV6-5 and TRBJ1-2; D possibly corresponds to TRBD1 (5 bases). The CDR3 bases are TGTGCCAGCTCTACTCAGGGCCGCAGAGGCTACACCTTC. Translating it yields CASSTQGRRGYTF.